The clone carrying this T cell receptor beta chain turned up a few times. The antigen is not known. V was cut by 1 base and J by 3 bases, with 11 bases left in between. The CDR3 loop spans 15 amino acids. CDR1 and CDR2 (germline): MGHRA, YSYEKL. The sample is drawn from a study of identical twins. General study findings and limits: Beta clonotypes that were abundant in cord blood contained fewer insertions, a pattern absent from memory repertoires.

Through template switching, a universal primer site was introduced, and the cDNA contained unique molecular identifiers. TCRdb re-called the 5' RACE reads with MiXCR, one entry per CDR3 protein. The table has about 340,000 distinct CDR3 sequences, about 12% seen once; the top ten hold 6% to 9%. All donors were healthy Caucasians. The same sample was also used in a study of yellow fever vaccine responses in identical twins.

This sequence originates from a woman under 30 in good health. V gene TRBV4-1 combines with J gene TRBJ2-3; D uncertain. The sequenced sample consisted of CD8+ T cells sorted from blood. The CDR3 loop is CASSQGVSGTDTQYF. The CDR3 DNA reads TGCGCCAGCAGCCAAGGGGTCAGTGGGACAGATACGCAGTATTTT.